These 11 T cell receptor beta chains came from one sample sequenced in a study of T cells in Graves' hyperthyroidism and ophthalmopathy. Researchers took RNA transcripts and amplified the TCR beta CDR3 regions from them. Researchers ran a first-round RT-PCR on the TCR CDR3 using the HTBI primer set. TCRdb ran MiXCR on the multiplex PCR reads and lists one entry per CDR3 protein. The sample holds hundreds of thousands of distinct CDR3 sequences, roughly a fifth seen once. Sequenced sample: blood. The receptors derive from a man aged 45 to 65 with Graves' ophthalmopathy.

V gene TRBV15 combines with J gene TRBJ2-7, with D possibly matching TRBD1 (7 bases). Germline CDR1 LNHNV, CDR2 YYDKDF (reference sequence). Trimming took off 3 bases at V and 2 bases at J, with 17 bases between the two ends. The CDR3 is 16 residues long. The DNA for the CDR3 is TGTGCCACCAGCAGGGAGGGGGGACAGCTTACCTACGAGCAGTACTTC. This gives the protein CATSREGGQLTYEQYF.

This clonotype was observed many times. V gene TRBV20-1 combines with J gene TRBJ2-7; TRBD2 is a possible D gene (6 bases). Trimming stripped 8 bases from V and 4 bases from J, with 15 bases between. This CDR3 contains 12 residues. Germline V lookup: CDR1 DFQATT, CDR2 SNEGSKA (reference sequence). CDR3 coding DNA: TGCAGTACCAAGGGCGGGATATACGAGCAGTACTTC. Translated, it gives CSTKGGIYEQYF.

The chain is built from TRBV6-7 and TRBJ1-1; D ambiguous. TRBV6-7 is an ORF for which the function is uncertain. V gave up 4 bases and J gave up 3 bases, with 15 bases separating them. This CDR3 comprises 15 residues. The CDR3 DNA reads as TGTGCCAGCAGTTGGGTTGGCTATACGGACACTGAAGCTTTCTTT. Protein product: CASSWVGYTDTEAFF.

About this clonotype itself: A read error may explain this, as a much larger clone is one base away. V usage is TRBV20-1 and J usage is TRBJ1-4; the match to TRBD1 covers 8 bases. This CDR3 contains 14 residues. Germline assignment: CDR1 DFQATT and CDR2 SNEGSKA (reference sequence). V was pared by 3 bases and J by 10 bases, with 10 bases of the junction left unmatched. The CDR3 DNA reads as TGCAGTGCTAGCCCGACAGGGGAAAGAGGAAAACTGTTTTTT. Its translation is CSASPTGERGKLFF.

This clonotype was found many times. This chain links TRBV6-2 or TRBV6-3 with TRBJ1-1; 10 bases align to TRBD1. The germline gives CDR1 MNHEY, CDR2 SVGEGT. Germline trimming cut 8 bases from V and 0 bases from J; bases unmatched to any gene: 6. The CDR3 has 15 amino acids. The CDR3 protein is CASGRQGAMNTEAFF. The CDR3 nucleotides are TGTGCCAGCGGGCGACAGGGGGCAATGAACACTGAAGCTTTCTTT.

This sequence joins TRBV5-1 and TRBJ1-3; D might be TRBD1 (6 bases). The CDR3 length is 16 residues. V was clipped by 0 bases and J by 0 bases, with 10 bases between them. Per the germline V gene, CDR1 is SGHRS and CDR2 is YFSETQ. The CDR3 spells CASSLAGQSSGNTIYF. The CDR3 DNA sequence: TGCGCCAGCAGCTTGGCCGGACAGAGCTCTGGAAACACCATATATTTT.

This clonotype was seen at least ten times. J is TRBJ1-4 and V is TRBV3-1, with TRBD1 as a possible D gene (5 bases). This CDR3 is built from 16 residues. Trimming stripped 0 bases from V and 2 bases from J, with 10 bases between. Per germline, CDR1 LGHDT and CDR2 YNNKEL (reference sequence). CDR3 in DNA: TGTGCCAGCAGCCAAGATGAGGGGAGGACTAATGAAAAACTGTTTTTT. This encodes CASSQDEGRTNEKLFF.

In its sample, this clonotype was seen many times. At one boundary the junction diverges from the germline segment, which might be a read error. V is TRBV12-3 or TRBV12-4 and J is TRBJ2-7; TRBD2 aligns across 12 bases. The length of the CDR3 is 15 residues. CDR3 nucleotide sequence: TGTGCCAGCAGTTCGACTAGCGGGAGCTCCCACGAGCAGTACTTC. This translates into CASSSTSGSSHEQYF.

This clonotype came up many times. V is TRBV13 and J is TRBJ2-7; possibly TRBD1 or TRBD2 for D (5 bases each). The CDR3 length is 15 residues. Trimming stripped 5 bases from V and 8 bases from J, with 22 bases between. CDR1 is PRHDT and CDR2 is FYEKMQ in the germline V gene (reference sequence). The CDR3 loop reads CASSLPGPKVGKQYF. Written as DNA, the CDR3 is TGTGCCAGCAGCCTCCCGGGACCCAAGGTGGGGAAGCAGTACTTC.

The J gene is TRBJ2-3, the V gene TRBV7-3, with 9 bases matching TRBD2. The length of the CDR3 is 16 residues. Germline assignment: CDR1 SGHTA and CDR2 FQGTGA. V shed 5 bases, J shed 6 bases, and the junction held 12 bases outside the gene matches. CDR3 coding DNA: TGTGCCAGCAGCCAACACGGCGGGAGGGCGGCGGATACGCAGTATTTT. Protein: CASSQHGGRAADTQYF.

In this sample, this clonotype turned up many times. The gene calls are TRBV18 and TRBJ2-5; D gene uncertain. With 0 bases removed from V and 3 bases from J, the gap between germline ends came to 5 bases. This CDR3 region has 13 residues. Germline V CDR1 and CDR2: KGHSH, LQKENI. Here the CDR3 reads CASSPPSEETQYF. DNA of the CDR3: TGTGCCAGCTCACCACCGTCAGAAGAGACCCAGTACTTC.